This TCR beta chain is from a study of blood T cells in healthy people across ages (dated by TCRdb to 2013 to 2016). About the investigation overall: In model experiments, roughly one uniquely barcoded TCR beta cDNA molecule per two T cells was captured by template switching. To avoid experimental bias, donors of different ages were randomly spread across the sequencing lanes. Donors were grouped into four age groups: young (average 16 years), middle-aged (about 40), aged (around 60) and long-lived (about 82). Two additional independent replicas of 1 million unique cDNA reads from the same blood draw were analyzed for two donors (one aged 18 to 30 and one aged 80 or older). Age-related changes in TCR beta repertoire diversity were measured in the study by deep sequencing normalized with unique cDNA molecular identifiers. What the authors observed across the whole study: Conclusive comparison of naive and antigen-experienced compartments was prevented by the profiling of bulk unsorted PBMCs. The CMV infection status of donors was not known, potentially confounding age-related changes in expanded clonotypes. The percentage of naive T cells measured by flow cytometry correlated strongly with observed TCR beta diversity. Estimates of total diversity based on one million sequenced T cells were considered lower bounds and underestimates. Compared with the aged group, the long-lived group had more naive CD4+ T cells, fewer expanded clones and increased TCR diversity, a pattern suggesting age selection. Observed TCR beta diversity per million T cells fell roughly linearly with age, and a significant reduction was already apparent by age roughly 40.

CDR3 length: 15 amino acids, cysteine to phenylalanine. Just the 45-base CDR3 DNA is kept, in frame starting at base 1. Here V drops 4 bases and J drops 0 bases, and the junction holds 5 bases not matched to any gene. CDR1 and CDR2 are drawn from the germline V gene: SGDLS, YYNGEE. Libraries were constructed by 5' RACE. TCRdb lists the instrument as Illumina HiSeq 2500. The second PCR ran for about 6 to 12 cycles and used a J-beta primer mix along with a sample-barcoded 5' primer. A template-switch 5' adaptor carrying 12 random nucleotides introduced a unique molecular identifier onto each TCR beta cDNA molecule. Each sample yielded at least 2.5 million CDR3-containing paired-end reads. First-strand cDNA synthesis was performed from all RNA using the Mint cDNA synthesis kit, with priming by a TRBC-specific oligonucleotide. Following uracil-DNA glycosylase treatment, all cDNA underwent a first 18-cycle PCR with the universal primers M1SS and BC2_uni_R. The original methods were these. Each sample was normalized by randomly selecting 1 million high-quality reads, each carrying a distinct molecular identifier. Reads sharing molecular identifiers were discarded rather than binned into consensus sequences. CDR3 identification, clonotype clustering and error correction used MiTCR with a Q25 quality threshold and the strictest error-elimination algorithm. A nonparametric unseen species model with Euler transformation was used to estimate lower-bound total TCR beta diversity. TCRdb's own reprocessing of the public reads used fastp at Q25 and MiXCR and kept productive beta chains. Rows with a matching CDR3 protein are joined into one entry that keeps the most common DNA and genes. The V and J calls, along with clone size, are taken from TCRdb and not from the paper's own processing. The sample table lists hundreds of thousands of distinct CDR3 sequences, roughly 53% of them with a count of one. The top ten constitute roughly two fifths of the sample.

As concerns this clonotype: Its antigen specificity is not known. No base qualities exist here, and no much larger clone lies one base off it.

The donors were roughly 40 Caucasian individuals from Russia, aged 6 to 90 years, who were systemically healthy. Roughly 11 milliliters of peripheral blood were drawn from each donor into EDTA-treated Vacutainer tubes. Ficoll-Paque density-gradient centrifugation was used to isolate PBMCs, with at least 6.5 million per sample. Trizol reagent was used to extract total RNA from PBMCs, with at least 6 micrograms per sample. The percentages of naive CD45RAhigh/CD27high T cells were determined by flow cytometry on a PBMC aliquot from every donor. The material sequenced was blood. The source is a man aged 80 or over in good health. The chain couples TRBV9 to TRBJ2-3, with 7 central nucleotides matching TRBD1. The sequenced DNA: TGTGCCAGCAGCCTTGGGGACAGTAGCACAGATACGCAGTATTTT. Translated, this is CASSLGDSSTDTQYF.